Below, 15 T cell receptor beta chains from the same sample are listed, as sequenced in a study of OX40 agonist ivuxolimab in advanced cancers. Data came from immunoSEQ multiplex PCR; TCRdb stores just in-frame clones and leaves some out. The data contain some 85,000 clones, about 89% of them singletons. The input for sequencing was CD4+ or CD8+ T cells sorted from blood, taken in a trial of the OX40 agonist ivuxolimab. These receptors were taken from an adult with an advanced solid tumor such as melanoma, head and neck, liver or kidney cancer.

The rearrangement links TRBV7-9 to TRBJ2-1, with 7 positions matching TRBD2. V shed 8 bases and J 7 bases; nucleotides not matched to a gene: 11. The germline V gene encodes CDR1 SEHNR and CDR2 FQNEAQ (reference sequence). The CDR3 has 14 residues. The CDR3 DNA sequence: TGTGCCAGCGGCTGGGGAGGGATTGGGAATGAGCAGTTCTTC. Translating gives CASGWGGIGNEQFF.

V and J are TRBV28 and TRBJ1-5; maybe TRBD1 (5 bases). The CDR3 loop spans 15 amino acids. Germline CDR1 is MDHEN and CDR2 is SYDVKM. The V end lost 4 bases, the J end lost 2 bases, and 12 bases lay between the germline ends. The CDR3 spells CASSSYGGGNQPQHF. The CDR3, as DNA: TGTGCCAGCAGTTCTTACGGGGGTGGCAATCAGCCCCAGCATTTT.

This sequence joins TRBV18 and TRBJ2-7; D may be TRBD1 (6 bases). CDR3 size: 14 residues. Trimming shortened V by 4 bases and J by 6 bases, and 16 bases separated the two germline ends. Germline V gene lookup returns CDR1 KGHSH and CDR2 LQKENI. The CDR3 bases are TGTGCCAGCTCACTGTTGGGGGCGCCGGGCGAGCAGTACTTC. It codes for CASSLLGAPGEQYF.

The V and J genes are TRBV2 and TRBJ1-2; D uncertain. V was pared by 5 bases and J by 8 bases, with 18 bases between. There are 14 residues in the CDR3. Germline V gene data show CDR1 as SNHLY and CDR2 as FYNNEI. The CDR3 sequence is CASSSLDGFGGYTF. The CDR3 bases are TGTGCCAGCAGTTCCCTTGACGGTTTCGGCGGCTACACCTTC. Using reference TRBV2 and TRBJ1-2 for the parts outside the CDR3, the full variable domain is EPEVTQTPSHQVTQMGQEVILRCVPISNHLYFYWYRQILGQKVEFLVSFYNNEISEKSEIFDDQFSVERPDGSNFTLKIRSTKLEDSAMYFCASSSLDGFGGYTFGSGTRLTVV.

This clone was observed a few times. V usage is TRBV18 and J usage is TRBJ1-5; the match to TRBD1 covers 7 bases. Per the germline V gene, CDR1 is KGHSH and CDR2 is LQKENI. The CDR3 consists of 14 residues. V lost 3 bases, J lost 3 bases, and 2 bases stayed unmatched. CDR3 protein: CASSPGTDNQPQHF. The CDR3 DNA follows: TGTGCCAGCTCACCCGGGACAGACAATCAGCCCCAGCATTTT. Combining the CDR3 with reference TRBV18 and TRBJ1-5 gives the whole variable domain NAGVMQNPRHLVRRRGQEARLRCSPMKGHSHVYWYRQLPEEGLKFMVYLQKENIIDESGMPKERFSAEFPKEGPSILRIQQVVRGDSAAYFCASSPGTDNQPQHFGDGTRLSIL.

This chain connects TRBV7-2 to TRBJ2-2; 12 bases map to TRBD2. The length of the CDR3 is 16 residues. CDR1 and CDR2 (germline): SGHTA, FQGNSA. V gave up 0 bases and J gave up 11 bases; unmatched junction bases: 7. CDR3 sequence: CASSLAYSSGRGELFF. CDR3 coding DNA: TGTGCCAGCAGCTTAGCTTATTCTAGCGGGAGGGGAGAGCTGTTTTTT.

This chain joins TRBV29-1 and TRBJ1-2; TRBD1 agrees at 9 bases. Germline V gene lookup returns CDR1 SQVTM and CDR2 ANQGSEA. The CDR3 is 15 residues long. J gave up 1 base and V 4 bases, and 7 bases lay outside the gene matches. This chain's CDR3 is CSVVGGTGLNYGYTF. The CDR3 nucleotides read TGCAGCGTTGTGGGGGGGACAGGGCTTAACTATGGCTACACCTTC.

The gene calls are TRBV6-5 and TRBJ1-1; D uncertain. The V gene's germline CDR1 is MNHEY and CDR2 SVGAGI. V lost 7 bases to trimming and J lost 8 bases, with 11 bases between them. The length of the CDR3 is 11 residues. In nucleotides, the CDR3 is TGTGCCAGCACCCAACTGGGGGAAGCTTTCTTT. Translation: CASTQLGEAFF.

This rearrangement joins TRBV19 to TRBJ1-1, with TRBD1 matching over 7 bases. The CDR3 is 12 amino acids. Germline V gene lookup returns CDR1 LNHDA and CDR2 SQIVND (reference sequence). V was clipped by 6 bases and J by 12 bases; unmatched bases: 10. DNA for the CDR3: TGTGCCAGTAGATTGGGCAGGGGGATAACTTTCTTT. Encoded protein: CASRLGRGITFF.

The chain carries TRBV28 and TRBJ2-4; 9 nucleotides match TRBD2. This CDR3 spans 17 amino acids. The germline V gene encodes CDR1 MDHEN and CDR2 SYDVKM. Unmatched junction bases numbered 7, after V lost 4 bases and J lost 0 bases. CDR3 nucleotides: TGTGCCAGCAGTTCTGCTAGCGGGGAACTAGCCAAAAACATTCAGTACTTC. Encoded protein: CASSSASGELAKNIQYF.

V and J are TRBV4-1 and TRBJ2-7; D possibly matches TRBD1 or TRBD2 (7 bases each). The CDR3 covers 17 residues. The V gene's germline CDR1 is MGHRA and CDR2 YSYEKL. Trimming removed 4 bases from V and 6 bases from J, with 25 bases in between. CDR3 sequence reads: CASSRIPNSGGGGEQYF. For the CDR3, the DNA is TGCGCCAGCAGCCGCATTCCCAATTCAGGGGGAGGGGGCGAGCAGTACTTC.

The chain recombines TRBV5-6 with TRBJ2-5; 8 nucleotides agree with TRBD2. Per the germline V gene, CDR1 is SGHDT and CDR2 is YYEEEE. The V segment lost 0 bases and the J segment 5 bases; nucleotides outside the gene matches: 6. The CDR3 is 15 residues long. CDR3 loop: CASSLGIAGPETQYF. The CDR3 DNA reads as TGTGCCAGCAGCTTGGGTATAGCGGGACCGGAGACCCAGTACTTC.

J is TRBJ2-7 and V is TRBV2, with D unresolved. The germline V and J ends were trimmed by 3 bases and 7 bases, with 13 bases remaining between them. Germline V gene sequence: CDR1 SNHLY, CDR2 FYNNEI. The CDR3 is 13 amino acids. The CDR3 bases are TGTGCCAGCAGTGACGTCCGGCGTGGGGAGCAGTACTTC. Encoded protein: CASSDVRRGEQYF.

J is TRBJ2-7 and V is TRBV6-5; D is possibly TRBD1 (5 bases). This CDR3 has 14 residues. In germline, CDR1 is MNHEY, CDR2 SVGAGI. V was trimmed by 6 bases and J by 5 bases, leaving 17 bases between them. Here the CDR3 reads CASSQQGSSHEQYF. For the CDR3, the DNA is TGTGCCAGCAGCCAGCAGGGATCGAGCCACGAGCAGTACTTC.

About this clone: In the same sample, other DNA sequences code for this CDR3. The CDR3 region is CASSEQGTNEKLFF. In DNA form, the CDR3 reads TGTGCCAGCAGTGAACAGGGGACTAATGAAAAACTGTTTTTT. This chain uses TRBV6-1 with TRBJ1-4, with D possibly matching TRBD1 (6 bases). The V gene's germline CDR1 is MNHNS and CDR2 SASEGT. Between the trimmed V and J ends, which lost 2 bases and 2 bases, there was a span of 6 bases. The CDR3 spans 14 residues.